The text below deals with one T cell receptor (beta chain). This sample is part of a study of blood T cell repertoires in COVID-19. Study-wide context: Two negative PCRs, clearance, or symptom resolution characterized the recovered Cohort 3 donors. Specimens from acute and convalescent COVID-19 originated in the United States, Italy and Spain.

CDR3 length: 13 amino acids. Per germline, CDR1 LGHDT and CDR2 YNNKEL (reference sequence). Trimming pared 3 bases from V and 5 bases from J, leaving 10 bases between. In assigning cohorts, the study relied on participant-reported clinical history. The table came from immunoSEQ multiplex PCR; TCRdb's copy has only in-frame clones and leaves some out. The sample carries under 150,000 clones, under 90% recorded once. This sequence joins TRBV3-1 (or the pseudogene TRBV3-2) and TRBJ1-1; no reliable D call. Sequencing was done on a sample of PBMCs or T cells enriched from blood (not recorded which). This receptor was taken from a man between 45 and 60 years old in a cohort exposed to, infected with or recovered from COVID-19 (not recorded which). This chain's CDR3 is CASSQTSETEAFF. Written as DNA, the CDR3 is TGTGCCAGCAGCCAGACTAGCGAAACTGAAGCTTTCTTT.